These 18 T cell receptor beta chains share one sample of origin, sequenced in a study of chemoradiotherapy in HPV16-positive cancers. The data were produced by immunoSEQ multiplex PCR, yet TCRdb's version contains in-frame clones alone and is incomplete. This sample yields approximately 35,000 clones, of which approximately 90% are seen a single time; around 3.4% belongs to the top ten. This specimen consisted of blood, obtained from a patient who underwent chemoradiotherapy. All receptors come from a human donor with HPV-associated anogenital cancer.

The V and J genes are TRBV5-1 and TRBJ1-1, with a weak D call TRBD1 (5 bases). The germline V gene has CDR1 SGHRS and CDR2 YFSETQ. The CDR3 loop spans 15 amino acids. The germline V and J ends were trimmed by 4 bases and 0 bases, with 13 bases remaining between them. The chain's CDR3 is CASSPGTVLNTEAFF. The DNA for the CDR3 is TGCGCCAGCAGCCCGGGGACGGTTTTGAACACTGAAGCTTTCTTT.

The chain recombines TRBV5-1 with TRBJ2-7; D possibly uses TRBD1 or TRBD2 (6 bases each). V was shortened by 4 bases and J by 6 bases, with 14 bases between the two germline ends. The length of the CDR3 is 13 residues. Germline V gene data show CDR1 as SGHRS and CDR2 as YFSETQ. In nucleotides, the CDR3 is TGCGCCAGCAGCAAATACAGGGAGGCCGAGCAGTACTTC. It translates to CASSKYREAEQYF.

The chain links TRBV4-3 to TRBJ2-7, with D maybe TRBD2 (5 bases). V was pared by 0 bases and J by 1 base, with 13 bases between. The germline CDR1 and CDR2 sequences are LGHNA and YSLEER. The CDR3 has 16 residues. The CDR3 coding sequence is TGCGCCAGCAGCCAAGACATGGGAGTTCCATCCTACGAGCAGTACTTC. It is translated as CASSQDMGVPSYEQYF.

This clone came up a few times. The sample has other DNA sequences that encode this CDR3 too. The chain joins TRBV18 to TRBJ1-1; no clear D. The germline V and J ends were trimmed by 3 bases and 0 bases, with 11 bases remaining between them. The CDR3 is made up of 15 amino acids. Germline V gene data show CDR1 as KGHSH and CDR2 as LQKENI. The CDR3 DNA sequence: TGTGCCAGCTCACCTGTAAGCAGCATGAACACTGAAGCTTTCTTT. This codes for CASSPVSSMNTEAFF. The full variable domain, completed using reference TRBV18 and TRBJ1-1, is NAGVMQNPRHLVRRRGQEARLRCSPMKGHSHVYWYRQLPEEGLKFMVYLQKENIIDESGMPKERFSAEFPKEGPSILRIQQVVRGDSAAYFCASSPVSSMNTEAFFGQGTRLTVV.

This clone was counted a single time. In nucleotides, the CDR3 is TGTGCCAGCAGCCCACAGGGACAGGTGAAATACGAGCAGTACTTC. This gives the protein CASSPQGQVKYEQYF. The chain carries TRBV7-2 and TRBJ2-7; 8 nucleotides match TRBD1. Germline V gives CDR1 SGHTA, CDR2 FQGNSA. The CDR3 covers 15 residues. The ends lost 5 bases at V and 4 bases at J; junction bases unmatched: 10. The variable domain in full, completed from reference TRBV7-2 and TRBJ2-7, reads GAGVSQSPSNKVTEKGKDVELRCDPISGHTALYWYRQSLGQGLEFLIYFQGNSAPDKSGLPSDRFSAERTGGSVSTLTIQRTQQEDSAVYLCASSPQGQVKYEQYFGPGTRLTVT.

J is TRBJ1-4 and V is TRBV9; TRBD1 matches 7 bases. The ends lost 4 bases at V and 7 bases at J; junction bases unmatched: 10. Per germline, CDR1 SGDLS and CDR2 YYNGEE. The CDR3 is 15 amino acids. The CDR3 DNA reads TGTGCCAGCAGCTCTAACGACAGGGAGGGTGAAAAACTGTTTTTT. Translation gives CASSSNDREGEKLFF. The entire variable domain, with the rest obtained from reference TRBV9 and TRBJ1-4, is as follows: DSGVTQTPKHLITATGQRVTLRCSPRSGDLSVYWYQQSLDQGLQFLIQYYNGEERAKGNILERFSAQQFPDLHSELNLSSLELGDSALYFCASSSNDREGEKLFFGSGTQLSVL.

The chain combines TRBV5-1 with TRBJ2-2, with 11 bases aligning to TRBD2. CDR1 and CDR2 from the germline V gene are SGHRS and YFSETQ. V shed 1 base and J 6 bases; nucleotides not matched to a gene: 5. CDR3 length: 16 amino acids. The CDR3 loop is CASSLTSGGAPGELFF. For the CDR3, the DNA is TGCGCCAGCAGCTTGACTAGCGGGGGTGCCCCCGGGGAGCTGTTTTTT.

The rearrangement uses TRBV7-9 and TRBJ1-2; TRBD1 might be the D (5 bases). V gave up 2 bases and J gave up 3 bases, with 13 bases separating them. The CDR3 length is 15 residues. Germline assignment: CDR1 SEHNR and CDR2 FQNEAQ (reference sequence). CDR3 sequence: CASSLWRGEDYGYTF. For the CDR3, the DNA is TGTGCCAGCAGCTTATGGCGAGGGGAGGACTATGGCTACACCTTC.

This clone is a singleton in its sample. The rearrangement joins TRBV2 to TRBJ2-5; 7 nucleotides match TRBD2. The junction had 13 bases not matched to a gene; V was cut back by 8 bases and J by 7 bases. The CDR3 sequence is 14 residues long. Germline V gene lookup returns CDR1 SNHLY and CDR2 FYNNEI. The CDR3 here is CASPLAGDRGTQYF. The CDR3 nucleotides are TGTGCCAGCCCTCTGGCGGGGGACCGGGGGACCCAGTACTTC.

The chain is built from TRBV6-1 and TRBJ2-1; 9 bases agree with TRBD2. Looked up from germline, CDR1 is MNHNS and CDR2 is SASEGT. V shed 4 bases, J shed 2 bases, and the junction held 6 bases outside the gene matches. The CDR3 length is 16 residues. In DNA form, the CDR3 reads TGTGCCAGCAGTGGACATAGCGGGGGAGCCTACAATGAGCAGTTCTTC. The encoded protein is CASSGHSGGAYNEQFF.

This chain joins TRBV5-8 and TRBJ2-3; D is undetermined. Trimming took 4 bases from V and 2 from J, leaving 14 bases between them. Per germline, CDR1 SGHTS and CDR2 YDEGEE. The CDR3 is 15 amino acids. DNA of the CDR3: TGTGCCAGCAGCCGAAGGTCCACTACCACAGATACGCAGTATTTT. Protein: CASSRRSTTTDTQYF.

V is TRBV4-1 and J is TRBJ1-1; the D gene is possibly TRBD1 (6 bases). This CDR3 comprises 13 residues. V was cut by 2 bases and J by 4 bases, with 8 bases left in between. Germline V lookup: CDR1 MGHRA, CDR2 YSYEKL. In DNA, the CDR3 is TGCGCCAGCAGCCAATCAGGGGTCACTGAAGCTTTCTTT. Its protein is CASSQSGVTEAFF.

A single count supports this clone. One end of the junction fails to match germline, which may point to a read error. The chain joins TRBV7-9 to TRBJ1-1; D might be TRBD1 (6 bases). The CDR3 is made up of 15 amino acids. The germline CDR1 and CDR2 sequences are SEHNR and FQNEAQ (reference sequence). In DNA, the CDR3 is TGCGCCAGCAGCCGGGTCGGGACACTGGACACTGAAGCTTTCTTT. Translating gives CASSRVGTLDTEAFF.

The chain has TRBV4-2 and TRBJ1-1; a weak D match, TRBD1 (6 bases). The ends were cut back, 3 bases at V and 1 base at J, with 24 bases in the middle. The CDR3 loop spans 19 amino acids. The V gene's germline CDR1 is LGHNA and CDR2 YNFKEQ. The CDR3 is CASSHRLGGSGGWNTEAFF. CDR3 nucleotide sequence: TGTGCCAGCAGCCACCGCCTAGGGGGGTCGGGAGGATGGAACACTGAAGCTTTCTTT.

The J gene is TRBJ2-3, the V gene TRBV5-1; D is uncertain. Trimming left V 0 bases short and J 3 bases short, with 11 bases between. There are 15 residues in the CDR3. Germline CDR1 is SGHRS and CDR2 is YFSETQ. This chain's CDR3 is CASSLAEWGTDTQYF. The CDR3 DNA is TGCGCCAGCAGCTTGGCGGAGTGGGGTACAGATACGCAGTATTTT.

The rearrangement links TRBV19 to TRBJ2-1; 13 bases are shared with TRBD2. Germline V gives CDR1 LNHDA, CDR2 SQIVND (reference sequence). Trimming removed 7 bases from V and 6 bases from J; junction bases left unmatched: 9. The length of the CDR3 is 16 residues. This chain's CDR3 is CASNTSGGALVNEQFF. In nucleotides, the CDR3 is TGTGCCAGTAACACTAGCGGGGGGGCCTTGGTCAATGAGCAGTTCTTC. Full variable domain (rest looked up from reference TRBV19 and TRBJ2-1): DGGITQSPKYLFRKEGQNVTLSCEQNLNHDAMYWYRQDPGQGLRLIYYSQIVNDFQKGDIAEGYSVSREKKESFPLTVTSAQKNPTAFYLCASNTSGGALVNEQFFGPGTRLTVL.

The CDR3 is CASSHKRGNTEAFF. The CDR3 coding sequence is TGTGCCAGCAGCCATAAACGAGGGAACACTGAAGCTTTCTTT. This chain uses TRBV4-2 with TRBJ1-1, with D unresolved. The CDR3 extends over 14 amino acids. The germline V gene encodes CDR1 LGHNA and CDR2 YNFKEQ. Trimming removed 3 bases at V and 1 base at J, with 9 bases between.

V and J are TRBV7-2 and TRBJ1-2, with D hard to call. The CDR3 has 12 amino acids. The V end was cut by 2 bases, the J end by 2 bases, with 3 bases between. Germline CDR1 is SGHTA and CDR2 is FQGNSA. In DNA form, the CDR3 reads TGTGCCAGCAGCTTAAAGAACTATGGCTACACCTTC. Encoded protein: CASSLKNYGYTF.